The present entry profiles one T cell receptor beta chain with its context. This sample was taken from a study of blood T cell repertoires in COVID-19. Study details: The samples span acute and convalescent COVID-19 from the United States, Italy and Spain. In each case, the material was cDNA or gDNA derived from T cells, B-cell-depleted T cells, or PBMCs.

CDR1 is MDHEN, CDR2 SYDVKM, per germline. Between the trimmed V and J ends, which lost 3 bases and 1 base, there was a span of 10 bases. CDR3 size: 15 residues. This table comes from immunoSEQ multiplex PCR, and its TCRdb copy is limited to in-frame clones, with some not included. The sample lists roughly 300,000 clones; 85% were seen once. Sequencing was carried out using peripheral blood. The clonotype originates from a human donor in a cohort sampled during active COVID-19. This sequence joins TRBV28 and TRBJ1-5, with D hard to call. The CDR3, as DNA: TGTGCCAGCAGTTTGACGGTAGCGAGCAATCAGCCCCAGCATTTT. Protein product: CASSLTVASNQPQHF.